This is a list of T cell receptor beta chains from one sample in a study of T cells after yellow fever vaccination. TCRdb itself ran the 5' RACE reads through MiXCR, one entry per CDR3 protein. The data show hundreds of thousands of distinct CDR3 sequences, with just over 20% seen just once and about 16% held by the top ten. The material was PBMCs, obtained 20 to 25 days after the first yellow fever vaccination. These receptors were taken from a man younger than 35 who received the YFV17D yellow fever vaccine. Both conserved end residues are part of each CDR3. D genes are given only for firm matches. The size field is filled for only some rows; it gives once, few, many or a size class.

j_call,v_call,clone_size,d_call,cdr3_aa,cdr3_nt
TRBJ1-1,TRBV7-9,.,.,CASSPPGRGRNTEAFF,TGTGCCAGCAGCCCGCCGGGCAGGGGCCGGAACACTGAAGCTTTCTTT
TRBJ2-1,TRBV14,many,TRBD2,CASGGLYNEQFF,TGTGCCTCGGGGGGACTATACAATGAGCAGTTCTTC
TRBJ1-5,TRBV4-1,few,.,CASSQVAGVSNQPQHF,TGCGCCAGCAGCCAAGTGGCCGGGGTTAGCAATCAGCCCCAGCATTTT
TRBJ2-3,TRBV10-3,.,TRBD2,CAIRGTSLTDTQYF,TGTGCCATCAGGGGGACTAGCCTCACAGATACGCAGTATTTT
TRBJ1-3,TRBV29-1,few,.,CSAIQDPNTIYF,TGCAGCGCTATACAGGATCCGAACACCATATATTTT
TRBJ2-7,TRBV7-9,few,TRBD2,CASRSPGLAVYEQYF,TGTGCCAGCAGATCCCCGGGACTAGCGGTTTACGAGCAGTACTTC
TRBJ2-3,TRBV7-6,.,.,CASSLARAVGTDTQYF,TGTGCCAGCAGCTTAGCACGGGCAGTCGGCACAGATACGCAGTATTTT
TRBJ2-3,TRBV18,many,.,CASSTRKGIGTDTQYF,TGTGCCAGCTCCACCAGGAAGGGAATCGGGACAGATACGCAGTATTTT
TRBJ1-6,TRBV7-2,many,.,CASSSNNSPLHF,TGTGCCAGCAGCTCCAATAATTCACCCCTCCACTTT
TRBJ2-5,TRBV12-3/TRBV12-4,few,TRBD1,CASSPTGGEETQYF,TGTGCCAGCAGCCCTACAGGGGGCGAAGAGACCCAGTACTTC